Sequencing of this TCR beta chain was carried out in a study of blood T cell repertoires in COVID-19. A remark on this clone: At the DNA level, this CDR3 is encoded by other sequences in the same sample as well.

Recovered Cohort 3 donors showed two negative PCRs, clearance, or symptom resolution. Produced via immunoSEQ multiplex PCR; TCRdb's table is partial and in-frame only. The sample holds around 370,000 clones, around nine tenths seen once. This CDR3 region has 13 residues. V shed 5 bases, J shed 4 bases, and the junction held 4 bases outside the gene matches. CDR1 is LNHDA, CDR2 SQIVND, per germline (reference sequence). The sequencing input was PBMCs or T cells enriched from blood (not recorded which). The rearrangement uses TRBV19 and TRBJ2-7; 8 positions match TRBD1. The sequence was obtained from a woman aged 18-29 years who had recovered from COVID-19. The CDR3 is CASSFGQGYEQYF. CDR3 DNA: TGTGCCAGTAGTTTTGGACAGGGTTACGAGCAGTACTTC.